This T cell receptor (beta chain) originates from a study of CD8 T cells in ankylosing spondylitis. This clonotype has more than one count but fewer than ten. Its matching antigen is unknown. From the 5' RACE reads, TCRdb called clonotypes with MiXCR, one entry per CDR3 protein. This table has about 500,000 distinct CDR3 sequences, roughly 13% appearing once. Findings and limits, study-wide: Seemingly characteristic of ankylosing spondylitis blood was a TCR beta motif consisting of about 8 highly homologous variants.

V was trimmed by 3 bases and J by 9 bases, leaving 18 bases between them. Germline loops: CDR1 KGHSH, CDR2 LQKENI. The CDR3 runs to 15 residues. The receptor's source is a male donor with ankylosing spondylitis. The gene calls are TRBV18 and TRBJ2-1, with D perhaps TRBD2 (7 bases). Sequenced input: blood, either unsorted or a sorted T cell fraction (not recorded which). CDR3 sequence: CASSPTEGGSREQFF. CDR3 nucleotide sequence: TGTGCCAGCTCACCGACAGAGGGGGGGAGTCGTGAGCAGTTCTTC.